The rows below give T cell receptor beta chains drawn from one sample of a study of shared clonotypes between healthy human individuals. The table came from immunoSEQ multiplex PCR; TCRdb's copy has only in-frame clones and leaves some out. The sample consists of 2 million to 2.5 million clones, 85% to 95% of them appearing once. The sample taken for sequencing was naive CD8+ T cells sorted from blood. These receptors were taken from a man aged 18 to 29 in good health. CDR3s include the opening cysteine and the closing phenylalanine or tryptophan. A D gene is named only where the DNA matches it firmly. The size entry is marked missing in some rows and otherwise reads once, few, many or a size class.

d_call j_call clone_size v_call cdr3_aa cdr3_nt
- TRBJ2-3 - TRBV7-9 CASSLIFGRRGTDTQYF TGTGCCAGCAGCCTCATCTTTGGACGGAGGGGGACAGATACGCAGTATTTT
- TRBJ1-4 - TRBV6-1 CASSRRDDDEKLFF TGTGCCAGCAGTCGAAGGGATGATGATGAAAAACTGTTTTTT
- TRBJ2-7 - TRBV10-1 CASSEYPDYEQYF TGCGCCAGCAGTGAGTATCCGGACTACGAGCAGTACTTC
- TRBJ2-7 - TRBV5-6 CASSLAESYEQYF TGTGCCAGCAGCTTGGCAGAATCCTACGAGCAGTACTTC
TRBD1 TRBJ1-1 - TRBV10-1 CASSDAGQGWPEAFF TGCGCCAGCAGTGACGCCGGACAGGGATGGCCTGAAGCTTTCTTT
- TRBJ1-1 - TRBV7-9 CASSYPSGELNTEAFF TGTGCCAGCAGCTACCCGAGCGGGGAACTGAACACTGAAGCTTTCTTT
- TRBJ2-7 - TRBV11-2 CASSLEADNSYEQYF TGTGCCAGCAGCTTAGAGGCGGACAACTCCTACGAGCAGTACTTC
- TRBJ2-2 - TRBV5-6 CASIRTVNTGELFF TGTGCCAGCATCCGGACGGTGAACACCGGGGAGCTGTTTTTT
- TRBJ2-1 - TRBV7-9 CASSHRDRFYNEQFF TGTGCCAGCAGCCACCGCGACAGGTTTTACAATGAGCAGTTCTTC
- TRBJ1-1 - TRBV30 CALGRNTEAFF TGTGCCCTGGGCAGGAACACTGAAGCTTTCTTT
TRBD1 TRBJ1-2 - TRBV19 CASSRDREIYGYTF TGTGCCAGTAGCAGGGACAGGGAGATCTATGGCTACACCTTC
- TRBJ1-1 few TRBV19 CASSIEEGMTEAFF TGTGCCAGTAGTATCGAGGAGGGTATGACTGAAGCTTTCTTT
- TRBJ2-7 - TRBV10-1 CASSPTGLTYEQYF TGCGCCAGCAGTCCGACTGGCCTCACTTACGAGCAGTACTTC
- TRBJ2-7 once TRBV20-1 CSASTANEQYF TGCAGTGCTAGTACCGCGAACGAGCAGTACTTC
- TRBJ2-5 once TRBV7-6 CASSLVVEETQYF TGTGCCAGCAGCTTAGTGGTAGAAGAGACCCAGTACTTC
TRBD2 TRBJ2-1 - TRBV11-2 CASSSPSGGPYNEQFF TGTGCCAGCAGTTCCCCTAGCGGGGGGCCTTACAATGAGCAGTTCTTC
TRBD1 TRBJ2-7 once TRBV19 CASSIGTGVGYEQYF TGTGCCAGTAGTATCGGGACAGGGGTTGGCTACGAGCAGTACTTC
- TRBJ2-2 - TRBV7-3 CASSLAPGLYGELFF TGTGCCAGCAGCTTGGCGCCAGGGTTGTACGGGGAGCTGTTTTTT
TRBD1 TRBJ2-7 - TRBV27 CASIHSGQAYF TGTGCCAGCATCCATTCCGGACAGGCTTACTTC
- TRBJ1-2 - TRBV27 CASSPDPNYGYTF TGTGCCAGCAGCCCGGATCCAAACTATGGCTACACCTTC
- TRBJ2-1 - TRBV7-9 CASPRYSDNEQFF TGTGCCAGCCCCCGATATAGCGACAATGAGCAGTTCTTC
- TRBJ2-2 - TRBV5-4 CASSSGHTYANTGELFF TGTGCCAGCAGCTCGGGACACACTTACGCGAACACCGGGGAGCTGTTTTTT
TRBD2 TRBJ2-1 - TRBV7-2 CASSFWTSGGRNEQFF TGTGCCAGCAGCTTTTGGACTAGCGGGGGGAGGAATGAGCAGTTCTTC
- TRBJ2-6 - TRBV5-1 CASSLDGFPGANVLTF TGCGCCAGCAGCTTGGATGGATTCCCTGGGGCCAACGTCCTGACTTTC
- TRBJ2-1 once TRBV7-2 CASSSDSYNEQFF TGTGCCAGCAGCTCCGACTCCTACAATGAGCAGTTCTTC
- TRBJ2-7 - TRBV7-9 CASSRTETYEQYF TGTGCCAGCAGCCGGACAGAAACCTACGAGCAGTACTTC
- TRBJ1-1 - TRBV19 CATRQSNTEAFF TGTGCCACTCGGCAGAGCAACACTGAAGCTTTCTTT
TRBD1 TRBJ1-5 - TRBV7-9 CASSSPGQAGDQPQHF TGTGCCAGCAGTTCACCGGGACAGGCGGGGGATCAGCCCCAGCATTTT
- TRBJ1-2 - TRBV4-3 CASSQDVGAPVYTF TGCGCCAGCAGCCAAGATGTAGGGGCTCCCGTCTACACCTTC
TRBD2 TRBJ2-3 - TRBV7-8 CASSFGLAGVSDTQYF TGTGCCAGCAGTTTCGGACTAGCGGGGGTTTCAGATACGCAGTATTTT
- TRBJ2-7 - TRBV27 CASSPLPPGYEQYF TGTGCCAGCAGTCCTCTCCCCCCGGGGTACGAGCAGTACTTC
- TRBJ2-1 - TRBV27 CASSPQAEGYNEQFF TGTGCCAGCAGTCCCCAGGCGGAGGGCTACAATGAGCAGTTCTTC
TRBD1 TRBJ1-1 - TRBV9 CASSQGGAMNTEAFF TGTGCCAGCAGCCAGGGGGGAGCCATGAACACTGAAGCTTTCTTT